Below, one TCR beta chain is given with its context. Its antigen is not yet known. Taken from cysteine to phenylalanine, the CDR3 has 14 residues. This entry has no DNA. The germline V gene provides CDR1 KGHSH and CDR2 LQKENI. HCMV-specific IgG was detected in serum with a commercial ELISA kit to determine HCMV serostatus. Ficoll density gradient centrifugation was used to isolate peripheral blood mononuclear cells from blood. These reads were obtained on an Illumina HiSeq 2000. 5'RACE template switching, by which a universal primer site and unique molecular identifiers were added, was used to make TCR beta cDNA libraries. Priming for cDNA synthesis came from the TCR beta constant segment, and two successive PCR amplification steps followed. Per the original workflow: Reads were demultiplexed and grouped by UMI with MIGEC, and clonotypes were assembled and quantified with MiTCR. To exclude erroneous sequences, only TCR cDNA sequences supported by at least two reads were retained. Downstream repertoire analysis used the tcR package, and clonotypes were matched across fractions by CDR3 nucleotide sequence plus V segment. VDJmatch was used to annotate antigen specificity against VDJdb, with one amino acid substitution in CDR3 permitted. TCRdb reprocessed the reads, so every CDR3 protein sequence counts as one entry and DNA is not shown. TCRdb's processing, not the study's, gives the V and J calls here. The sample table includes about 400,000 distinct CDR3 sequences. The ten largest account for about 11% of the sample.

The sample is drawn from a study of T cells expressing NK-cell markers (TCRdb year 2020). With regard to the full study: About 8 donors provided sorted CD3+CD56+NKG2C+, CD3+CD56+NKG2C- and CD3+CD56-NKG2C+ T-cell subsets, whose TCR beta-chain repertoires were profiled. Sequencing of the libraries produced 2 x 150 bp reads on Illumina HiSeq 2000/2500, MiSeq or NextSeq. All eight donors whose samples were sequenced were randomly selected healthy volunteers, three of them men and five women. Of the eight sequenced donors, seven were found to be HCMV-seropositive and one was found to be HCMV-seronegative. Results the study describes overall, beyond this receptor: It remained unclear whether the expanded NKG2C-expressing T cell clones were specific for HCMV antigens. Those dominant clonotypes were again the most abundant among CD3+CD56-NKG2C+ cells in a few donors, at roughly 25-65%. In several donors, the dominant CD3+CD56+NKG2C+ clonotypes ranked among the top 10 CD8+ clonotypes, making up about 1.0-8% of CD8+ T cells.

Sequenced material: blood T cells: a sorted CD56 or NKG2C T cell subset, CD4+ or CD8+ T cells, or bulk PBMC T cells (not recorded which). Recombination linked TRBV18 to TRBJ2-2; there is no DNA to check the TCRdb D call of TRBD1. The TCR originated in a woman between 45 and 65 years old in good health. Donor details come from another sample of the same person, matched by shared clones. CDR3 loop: CASSPGHQTGELFF.